One and the same sample provided the 21 T cell receptor beta chains below, sequenced in a study of T cells in Graves' hyperthyroidism and ophthalmopathy. It was RNA transcripts that yielded the amplified TCR beta CDR3 regions. HTBI primers were used for first-round RT-PCR of the TCR CDR3. TCRdb re-called the multiplex PCR reads with MiXCR, one entry per CDR3 protein. This repertoire shows 490,000 or so distinct CDR3 sequences, under 25% found once; its top ten account for 45% to 50%. Sequencing was carried out using blood. The receptors were gathered from a woman in her sixties or seventies with Graves' ophthalmopathy.

This clonotype has just a few counts. Because it lacks the conserved phenylalanine or tryptophan at the end, this CDR3 is likely a read error. CDR3 region: CASSYGSFPNTEAFL. The CDR3, as DNA: TGTGCCAGCAGTTACGGGTCTTTCCCGAACACTGAAGCTTTCCTT. The V gene is TRBV6-1, the J gene TRBJ1-1; D is uncertain. The CDR3 consists of 15 residues. Germline CDR1 reads MNHNS; CDR2 reads SASEGT. V dropped 5 bases and J dropped 1 base, with 14 bases sitting between them.

The rearrangement joins TRBV5-5 to TRBJ1-1, with unresolved D. Germline V lookup: CDR1 SGHKS, CDR2 YYEKEE (reference sequence). The V end lost 4 bases, the J end lost 4 bases, and 14 bases lay between the germline ends. This CDR3 spans 14 amino acids. CDR3 nucleotide sequence: TGTGCCAGCAGCCACCCCGGGCAGTTCACTGAAGCTTTCTTT. Protein sequence: CASSHPGQFTEAFF.

Ten or more counts support this clonotype. This chain connects TRBV11-2 to TRBJ2-1; D unclear. Trimming removed 5 bases from V and 0 bases from J, with 17 bases in between. The CDR3 covers 17 residues. Per the germline V gene, CDR1 is SGHAT and CDR2 is FQNNGV. CDR3 sequence (DNA): TGTGCCAGCAGCCCCGGACGTGTCGGTAGCTCCTACAATGAGCAGTTCTTC. The encoded protein is CASSPGRVGSSYNEQFF.

This clonotype has only a few counts. The V and J genes are TRBV30 and TRBJ1-5; no definite D call. V was pared by 2 bases and J by 3 bases, with 14 bases between. From germline, CDR1 is GTSNPN and CDR2 SVGIG (reference sequence). The CDR3 has 15 residues. CDR3 sequence (DNA): TGTGCCTGGAGTCCCACACAGCTCTTCAATCAGCCCCAGCATTTT. This translates into CAWSPTQLFNQPQHF. Together with reference TRBV30 and TRBJ1-5, the CDR3 gives the full variable domain: SQTIHQWPATLVQPVGSPLSLECTVEGTSNPNLYWYRQAAGRGLQLLFYSVGIGQISSEVPQNLSASRPQDRQFILSSKKLLLSDSGFYLCAWSPTQLFNQPQHFGDGTRLSIL.

This clonotype was counted a few times. V and J are TRBV5-1 and TRBJ2-3; TRBD2 is a possible D gene (6 bases). Trimming left V 4 bases short and J 4 bases short, with 22 bases between. The CDR3 extends over 17 amino acids. Germline V lookup: CDR1 SGHRS, CDR2 YFSETQ. This CDR3 is CASSPGRWERRADTQYF. The CDR3 DNA follows: TGCGCCAGCAGCCCGGGCCGGTGGGAGAGGAGGGCAGATACGCAGTATTTT.

This clonotype was seen repeatedly, ten times or more. The J gene is TRBJ1-1, the V gene TRBV28; D gene ambiguous. Germline loops: CDR1 MDHEN, CDR2 SYDVKM. This CDR3 comprises 14 residues. The germline V and J ends were trimmed by 3 bases and 1 base, with 9 bases remaining between them. The CDR3 sequence: CASSFRAGNTEAFF. CDR3 DNA sequence: TGTGCCAGCAGTTTTAGGGCGGGGAACACTGAAGCTTTCTTT.

Details on this clonotype: This may come from a read error, since a much larger clone is one base off. The chain links TRBV5-1 to TRBJ2-3; 7 nucleotides line up with TRBD2. The germline V gene has CDR1 SGHRS and CDR2 YFSETQ. The CDR3 is 16 residues long. J was trimmed by 0 bases and V by 2 bases; bases with no gene match: 6. CDR3 sequence: CASSFGASGSTDTQYF. The CDR3 nucleotides read TGCGCCAGCAGCTTCGGGGCTAGCGGAAGCACAGATACGCAGTATTTT.

This clonotype was seen ten or more times. The V call is TRBV2, the J call TRBJ2-1; tentative D call: TRBD1 (6 bases). V was trimmed by 3 bases and J by 5 bases, leaving 11 bases between them. Germline V gene data show CDR1 as SNHLY and CDR2 as FYNNEI. This CDR3 region has 14 residues. The CDR3 DNA is TGTGCCAGCAGTGACAGGGGCCGTAACAATGAGCAGTTCTTC. It translates to CASSDRGRNNEQFF.

In this sample, this clonotype turned up a few times. This chain joins TRBV19 and TRBJ1-1, with 11 bases identical to TRBD1. This CDR3 is built from 16 residues. V lost 6 bases and J lost 4; bases outside the gene matches: 10. Germline CDR1 LNHDA, CDR2 SQIVND (reference sequence). CDR3 protein: CASSHTPGTGGTEAFF. The CDR3, as DNA: TGTGCCAGTAGCCATACTCCCGGGACAGGGGGCACTGAAGCTTTCTTT. Drawing the rest from reference TRBV19 and TRBJ1-1, the complete variable domain is DGGITQSPKYLFRKEGQNVTLSCEQNLNHDAMYWYRQDPGQGLRLIYYSQIVNDFQKGDIAEGYSVSREKKESFPLTVTSAQKNPTAFYLCASSHTPGTGGTEAFFGQGTRLTVV.

This clonotype was seen only a few times. The V and J genes are TRBV20-1 and TRBJ2-7; possible D gene TRBD1, 6 bases. This CDR3 is built from 12 residues. Trimming removed 5 bases at V and 1 base at J, with 9 bases between. Germline V gene sequence: CDR1 DFQATT, CDR2 SNEGSKA (reference sequence). CDR3 sequence reads: CSAGRGSYEQYF. CDR3 DNA: TGCAGTGCTGGCAGGGGTTCCTACGAGCAGTACTTC.

The rearrangement joins TRBV24-1 to TRBJ1-2; no reliable D call. Trimming shortened V by 3 bases and J by 2 bases, and 6 bases separated the two germline ends. In germline, CDR1 is KGHDR, CDR2 SFDVKD. The CDR3 spans 13 residues. In DNA form, the CDR3 reads TGTGCCACCAGTGATAGTTCGAACTATGGCTACACCTTC. Translating it yields CATSDSSNYGYTF.

This clonotype occurred many times. V gene TRBV12-5 combines with J gene TRBJ2-3; D may be TRBD2 (5 bases). This CDR3 has 13 residues. The V end was cut by 6 bases, the J end by 6 bases, with 13 bases between. The germline V gene encodes CDR1 LGHNT and CDR2 FRNRAP. CDR3 in amino acids: CASGLPAGDTQYF. DNA for the CDR3: TGTGCTAGTGGCCTCCCCGCGGGTGATACGCAGTATTTT.

The chain recombines TRBV6-1 with TRBJ2-7; TRBD2 aligns across 7 bases. Germline trimming cut 6 bases from V and 7 bases from J; bases unmatched to any gene: 6. Germline V gene lookup returns CDR1 MNHNS and CDR2 SASEGT. The CDR3 spans 12 residues. The CDR3 reads CASRSGTKEQYF. CDR3 bases: TGTGCCAGCAGGAGCGGGACGAAGGAGCAGTACTTC.

To note about this clonotype: Mismatch with germline at one junction end may stem from a read error. The chain combines TRBV5-1 with TRBJ2-2; D might be TRBD1 or TRBD2, each matching 5 bases. The CDR3 has 14 residues. Germline V CDR1 and CDR2: SGHRS, YFSETQ. CDR3 sequence (DNA): TGCGCCAGCAGCCCGGCACAGGACACCGGGGAGCTGTTATTT. Protein product: CASSPAQDTGELLF. Variable domain in full (rest from reference TRBV5-1 and TRBJ2-2): KAGVTQTPRYLIKTRGQQVTLSCSPISGHRSVSWYQQTPGQGLQFLFEYFSETQRNKGNFPGRFSGRQFSNSRSEMNVSTLELGDSALYLCASSPAQDTGELLFGEGSRLTVL.

This rearrangement joins TRBV12-3 or TRBV12-4 to TRBJ1-6; the D is unclear. Trimming pared 3 bases from V and 8 bases from J, leaving 8 bases between. CDR3 length: 13 residues. The CDR3 DNA is TGTGCCAGCAGTTTCGCCGGAGATTCACCCCTCCACTTT. Protein sequence: CASSFAGDSPLHF.

As for this clonotype: Just one base apart from a much larger clone, this may be a read error. The chain is built from TRBV28 and TRBJ1-6; no clear D gene. Looked up from germline, CDR1 is MDHEN and CDR2 is SYDVKM. The CDR3 runs 14 residues. The DNA for the CDR3 is TGTGCCAGCAGTTTTCACTCCCGAAATTCACCCCTCCGCTTT. It yields the protein CASSFHSRNSPLRF.

This clonotype was counted a few times. The rearrangement uses TRBV6-1 and TRBJ1-4; 8 bases line up with TRBD1. Germline trimming cut 5 bases from V and 8 bases from J; bases unmatched to any gene: 7. CDR1 and CDR2 from the germline V gene are MNHNS and SASEGT. CDR3 size: 14 residues. In DNA form, the CDR3 reads TGTGCCAGCAGTTCAGGGGGCCAAAGAGAAAAACTGTTTTTT. It specifies CASSSGGQREKLFF.

This clonotype was seen a handful of times. The chain links TRBV29-1 to TRBJ2-1, with 10 bases lining up with TRBD1. V gave up 6 bases and J gave up 4 bases; unmatched junction bases: 6. The CDR3 runs to 14 residues. Per germline, CDR1 SQVTM and CDR2 ANQGSEA. Here the CDR3 reads CSVMKGQGYNEQFF. In DNA form, the CDR3 reads TGCAGCGTCATGAAGGGACAGGGGTACAATGAGCAGTTCTTC.

This clonotype was observed a single time. The J gene is TRBJ1-4, the V gene TRBV20-1, with D possibly matching TRBD1 (6 bases). This CDR3 contains 14 residues. Germline V gene lookup returns CDR1 DFQATT and CDR2 SNEGSKA (reference sequence). V was cut by 7 bases and J by 8 bases, with 20 bases left in between. CDR3 bases: TGCAGTGACTATGTGGAGGCCGGGGGCGAAAAACTGTTTTTT. Its protein product is CSDYVEAGGEKLFF.

The J gene is TRBJ1-5, the V gene TRBV24-1; perhaps TRBD1 as D (5 bases). V lost 3 bases, J lost 3 bases, and 17 bases lay in between. The CDR3 is made up of 17 amino acids. Germline lookup yields CDR1 KGHDR and CDR2 SFDVKD. The CDR3 coding sequence is TGTGCCACCAGTGATCCCCGATTGGGCAGGGTCAATCAGCCCCAGCATTTT. Amino acid sequence: CATSDPRLGRVNQPQHF.

This clonotype was seen a handful of times. V and J are TRBV10-2 and TRBJ2-3; 12 bases match TRBD2. Germline CDR1 is WSHSY and CDR2 is SAAADI. This CDR3 has 19 residues. V was clipped by 3 bases and J by 1 base; unmatched bases: 11. CDR3 loop: CASSDETSGSAVGTDTQYF. In nucleotides, the CDR3 is TGCGCCAGCAGTGACGAGACTAGCGGGAGTGCTGTAGGCACAGATACGCAGTATTTT.